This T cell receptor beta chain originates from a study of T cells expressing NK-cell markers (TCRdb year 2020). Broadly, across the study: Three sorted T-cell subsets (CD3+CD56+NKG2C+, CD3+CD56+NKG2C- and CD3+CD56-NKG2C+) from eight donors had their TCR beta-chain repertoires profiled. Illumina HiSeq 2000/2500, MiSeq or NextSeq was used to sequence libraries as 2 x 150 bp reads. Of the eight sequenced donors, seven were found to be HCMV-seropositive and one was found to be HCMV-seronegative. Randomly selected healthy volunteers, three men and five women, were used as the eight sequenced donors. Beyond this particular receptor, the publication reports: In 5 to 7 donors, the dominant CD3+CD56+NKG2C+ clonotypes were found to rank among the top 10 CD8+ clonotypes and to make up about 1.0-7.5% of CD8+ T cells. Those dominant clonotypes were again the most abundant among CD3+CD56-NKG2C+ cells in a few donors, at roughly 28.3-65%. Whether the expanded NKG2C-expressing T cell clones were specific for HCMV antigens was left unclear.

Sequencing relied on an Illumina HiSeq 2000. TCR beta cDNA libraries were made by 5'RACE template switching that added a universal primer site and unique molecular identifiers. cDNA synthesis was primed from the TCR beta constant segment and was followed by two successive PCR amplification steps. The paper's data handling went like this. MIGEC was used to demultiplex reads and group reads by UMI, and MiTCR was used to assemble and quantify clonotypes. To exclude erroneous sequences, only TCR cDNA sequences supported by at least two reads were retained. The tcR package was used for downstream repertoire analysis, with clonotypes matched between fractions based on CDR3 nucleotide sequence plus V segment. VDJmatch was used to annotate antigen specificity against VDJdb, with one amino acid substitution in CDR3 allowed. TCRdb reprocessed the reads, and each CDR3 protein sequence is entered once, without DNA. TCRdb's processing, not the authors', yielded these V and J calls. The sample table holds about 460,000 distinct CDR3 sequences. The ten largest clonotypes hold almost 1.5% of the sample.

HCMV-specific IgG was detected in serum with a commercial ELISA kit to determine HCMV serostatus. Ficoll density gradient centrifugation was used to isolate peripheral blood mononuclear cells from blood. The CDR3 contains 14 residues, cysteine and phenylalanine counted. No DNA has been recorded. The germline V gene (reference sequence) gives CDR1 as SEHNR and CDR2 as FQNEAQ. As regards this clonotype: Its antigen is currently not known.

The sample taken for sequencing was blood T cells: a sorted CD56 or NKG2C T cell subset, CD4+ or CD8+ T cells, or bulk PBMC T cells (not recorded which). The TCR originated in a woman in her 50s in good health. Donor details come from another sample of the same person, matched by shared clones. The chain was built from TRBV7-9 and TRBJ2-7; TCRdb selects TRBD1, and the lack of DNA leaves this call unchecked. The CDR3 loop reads CASSFSGQHYEQYF.